This entry features one T cell receptor beta chain sequence. What it binds is unknown. This sample was included in a study of T cell repertoires in cytomegalovirus infection. The CDR3 length is 15 residues. V lost 4 bases and J lost 10; bases outside the gene matches: 12. From germline, CDR1 is SGHNT and CDR2 YYREEE (reference sequence). Broader study findings: Of the TCR beta families, the public ones yielded a cumulative frequency that identified carriers of CMV plus the relevant HLA.

TCRdb analysed the reads with MiXCR anew, one entry per CDR3 protein. The sample yields a few hundred thousand distinct CDR3 sequences, roughly 15% seen once. This sequence originates from a human donor in good health (CMV status not recorded). Some clones in this sample may be carry-over from other donors' samples. Sequenced input: PBMCs. The chain uses TRBV5-4 and TRBJ2-2, with 8 bases fitting TRBD1. CDR3: CASSIPTGAGKELFF. The CDR3 nucleotides are TGTGCCAGCAGCATCCCGACAGGGGCGGGGAAGGAGCTGTTTTTT. Drawing the rest from reference TRBV5-4 and TRBJ2-2, the complete variable domain is ETGVTQSPTHLIKTRGQQVTLRCSSQSGHNTVSWYQQALGQGPQFIFQYYREEENGRGNFPPRFSGLQFPNYSSELNVNALELDDSALYLCASSIPTGAGKELFFGEGSRLTVL.